This T cell receptor (beta chain) derives from a study of blood T cells in healthy people across ages. Trimming shortened V by 10 bases and J by 7 bases, and 17 bases separated the two germline ends. CDR3 size: 13 residues. This clonotype was detected only a few times. Primed by a sample-barcoded 5' primer and a J-beta primer mix, a second PCR proceeded for 7 to 11 cycles. TCRdb reanalysed the 5' RACE reads using MiXCR and keeps one entry per CDR3 protein. There are approximately 350,000 distinct CDR3 sequences in the sample; approximately 51% occur only once, and 45% to 55% lies in the top ten. The sequenced sample was blood. This receptor was obtained from a man in his 60s in good health. The chain uses TRBV12-3 or TRBV12-4 and TRBJ2-1; D unclear. CDR3 DNA: TGTGCCATCCTCCCTAGTGCGGAGAATGAGCAGTTCTTC. It is translated as CAILPSAENEQFF.